What follows are 22 T cell receptor beta chains derived from one specimen sequenced in a study of regulatory T cells in long-lasting Graves disease. Specified time point: persistent/refractory GD, antithyroid drugs over 5 years with positive TRAb. RNA isolated from PBMCs was used to make the TCR library. Assembly of TCR beta libraries relied on iRepertoire HTBI primers together with Arm-PCR of CDR3 regions. One entry per CDR3 protein, called by TCRdb with MiXCR from the multiplex PCR reads. The sample has about 470,000 distinct CDR3 sequences, around 21% seen once; the top ten hold about 8.3%. Sample: peripheral blood mononuclear cells (PBMCs), taken when the disease was refractory, from a patient treated with antithyroid drugs. These receptors all come from a female donor with Graves disease.

With respect to this clonotype: This could be a read error, since a much larger clone is one nucleotide away. The rearrangement joins TRBV7-9 to TRBJ1-1; D remains unclear. The CDR3 is 18 residues long. Germline V lookup: CDR1 SEHNR, CDR2 FQNEAQ (reference sequence). The CDR3 nucleotides read TGTGCCAGCAGCTTAGAGGGTTTATTGGGAGGCAGGTCCACTGAAGTTTTCTTT. Protein sequence: CASSLEGLLGGRSTEVFF. Combining the CDR3 with reference TRBV7-9 and TRBJ1-1 gives the whole variable domain DTGVSQNPRHKITKRGQNVTFRCDPISEHNRLYWYRQTLGQGPEFLTYFQNEAQLEKSRLLSDRFSAERPKGSFSTLEIQRTEQGDSAMYLCASSLEGLLGGRSTEVFFGQGTRLTVV.

This clonotype has just a few counts. The rearrangement links TRBV6-1 to TRBJ1-2, with a tentative D call TRBD1 (5 bases). Trimming removed 5 bases at V and 8 bases at J, with 21 bases between. This CDR3 is built from 15 residues. The germline V gene has CDR1 MNHNS and CDR2 SASEGT. The CDR3: CASSPPPARVGGYTF. The DNA for the CDR3 is TGTGCCAGCAGTCCCCCACCCGCCAGGGTGGGAGGCTACACCTTC.

This clonotype occurred a few times. The junction departs from germline at one end; a sequencing error may be responsible. V gene TRBV29-1 combines with J gene TRBJ2-7, with 7 nucleotides matching TRBD2. Germline assignment: CDR1 SQVTM and CDR2 ANQGSEA. This CDR3 spans 12 amino acids. The CDR3 DNA is TGCAGCGTTGGCGGGAGCTCCCACGAGCAGTACTTC. It translates to CSVGGSSHEQYF.

This clonotype was seen repeatedly, ten times or more. The chain carries TRBV27 and TRBJ2-5; weak D call: TRBD1 (7 bases). The V end was cut by 2 bases, the J end by 7 bases, with 11 bases between. There are 13 residues in the CDR3. Germline V gene data show CDR1 as MNHEY and CDR2 as SMNVEV (reference sequence). CDR3 amino acids: CASSLGQGGTQYF. In DNA form, the CDR3 reads TGTGCCAGCAGTTTAGGGCAGGGGGGGACCCAGTACTTC.

As for this clonotype: A much larger clone lies one base from this, so it may be a read error. V gene TRBV7-9 combines with J gene TRBJ2-7, with TRBD1 matching over 8 bases. This CDR3 is built from 15 residues. The germline CDR1 and CDR2 sequences are SEHNR and FQNEAQ (reference sequence). The CDR3 bases are TGTGTCAGCTCCCCGGCCGGGACAGGTTTAATTAGCCAGTACTTC. This translates into CVSSPAGTGLISQYF. The full variable domain, rest sourced from reference TRBV7-9 and TRBJ2-7, is DTGVSQNPRHKITKRGQNVTFRCDPISEHNRLYWYRQTLGQGPEFLTYFQNEAQLEKSRLLSDRFSAERPKGSFSTLEIQRTEQGDSAMYLCVSSPAGTGLISQYFGPGTRLTVT.

This clonotype occurred many times. This chain joins TRBV30 and TRBJ1-5; D gene ambiguous. The CDR3 loop spans 13 amino acids. V was shortened by 1 base and J by 4 bases, with 8 bases between the two germline ends. CDR1 is GTSNPN and CDR2 is SVGIG in the germline V gene (reference sequence). CDR3 residues: CAWSDQPNQPQHF. CDR3 sequence (DNA): TGTGCCTGGAGTGACCAGCCAAATCAGCCCCAGCATTTT.

This clonotype showed up just a few times. The V call is TRBV7-2, the J call TRBJ2-5; 7 nucleotides agree with TRBD2. Matching the DNA end better, TRBJ2-1 makes the J call doubtful. Germline CDR1 reads SGHTA; CDR2 reads FQGNSA. This CDR3 region has 14 residues. Written as DNA, the CDR3 is TGTGCCAGCAGCCCCTGGGCGGGGGACAATGAGCAGTTCTTC. It translates to CASSPWAGDNEQFF.

This clonotype was observed a few times. This chain connects TRBV9 to TRBJ2-2; possible D gene TRBD2, 5 bases. Germline lookup yields CDR1 SGDLS and CDR2 YYNGEE. This CDR3 is built from 16 residues. V dropped 0 bases and J dropped 0 bases, with 9 bases sitting between them. The CDR3 sequence is CASSVGVGANTGELFF. The CDR3 bases are TGTGCCAGCAGCGTAGGAGTCGGGGCGAACACCGGGGAGCTGTTTTTT.

In its sample, this clonotype was seen many times. The genes are TRBV28 and TRBJ2-7, with 7 nucleotides matching TRBD1. Germline V lookup: CDR1 MDHEN, CDR2 SYDVKM. The CDR3 is 14 residues long. Trimming at V came to 7 bases and at J to 2 bases, leaving 8 bases not matched to a gene. In nucleotides, the CDR3 is TGTGCCAGCACTATAGCCGGGACAGCCTACGAGCAGTACTTC. Translation gives CASTIAGTAYEQYF.

J is TRBJ2-3 and V is TRBV10-3; TRBD1 matches at 7 bases. This CDR3 is built from 13 residues. Germline V gives CDR1 ENHRY, CDR2 SYGVKD. J was trimmed by 8 bases and V by 6 bases; bases with no gene match: 8. CDR3 sequence: CAISPTGDGTQYF. CDR3 nucleotide sequence: TGTGCCATCAGCCCCACAGGGGACGGTACGCAGTATTTT.

This clonotype was recorded many times. The J gene is TRBJ2-7, the V gene TRBV2; weak D call: TRBD2 (5 bases). CDR1 and CDR2 (germline): SNHLY, FYNNEI. The CDR3 extends over 12 amino acids. The germline V and J ends were trimmed by 2 bases and 6 bases, with 8 bases remaining between them. CDR3 in amino acids: CASSETRVEQYF. The CDR3 DNA sequence: TGTGCCAGCAGTGAAACTAGAGTCGAGCAGTACTTC.

As regards this clonotype: It may be a read error: a sequence one base away is much more abundant. DNA of the CDR3: TGTGCCAGCAGTGAACGGTCGGTAGCGGGAGGGCCCGGGAACACCGGGGAGCCGTTTTTT. This translates into CASSERSVAGGPGNTGEPFF. The rearrangement joins TRBV6-2 or TRBV6-3 to TRBJ2-2; 11 nucleotides line up with TRBD2. CDR3 length: 20 residues. Germline CDR1 reads MNHEY; CDR2 reads SVGEGT.

This clonotype was seen only a few times. The V gene is TRBV6-1, the J gene TRBJ1-3, with D perhaps TRBD1 (5 bases). Germline V gene lookup returns CDR1 MNHNS and CDR2 SASEGT. Trimming removed 2 bases from V and 2 bases from J, with 10 bases in between. This CDR3 is built from 15 residues. This chain's CDR3 is CASSESRVAGNTIYF. CDR3 nucleotides: TGTGCCAGCAGTGAATCCAGGGTTGCTGGAAACACCATATATTTT.

In this sample, this clonotype turned up many times. The chain joins TRBV28 to TRBJ1-6, with 8 bases fitting TRBD1. V dropped 8 bases and J dropped 7; count of bases not matched to a gene: 4. The germline V gene has CDR1 MDHEN and CDR2 SYDVKM. This CDR3 has 13 amino acids. CDR3 amino acids: CASYRGENSPLHF. The CDR3 DNA reads as TGTGCCAGCTACAGGGGGGAGAATTCACCCCTCCACTTT. Variable domain in full (rest from reference TRBV28 and TRBJ1-6): DVKVTQSSRYLVKRTGEKVFLECVQDMDHENMFWYRQDPGLGLRLIYFSYDVKMKEKGDIPEGYSVSREKKERFSLILESASTNQTSMYLCASYRGENSPLHFGNGTRLTVT.

The sample holds many counts of this clonotype. The J gene is TRBJ1-5, the V gene TRBV6-1; TRBD1 matches at 7 bases. The germline V gene encodes CDR1 MNHNS and CDR2 SASEGT. The CDR3 is 14 residues long. V lost 3 bases, J lost 6 bases, and 5 bases stayed unmatched. The DNA for the CDR3 is TGTGCCAGCAGTGACGACAGGGCCCTTCAGCCCCAGCATTTT. As protein: CASSDDRALQPQHF.

The genes are TRBV5-1 and TRBJ1-5, with 7 positions matching TRBD1. V shed 0 bases and J 4 bases; nucleotides not matched to a gene: 4. CDR3 length: 15 amino acids. The germline gives CDR1 SGHRS, CDR2 YFSETQ. The CDR3 is CASSLEGARNQPQHF. The CDR3 region has the DNA TGCGCCAGCAGCTTGGAGGGGGCTCGTAATCAGCCCCAGCATTTT.

This rearrangement joins TRBV7-9 to TRBJ2-2; TRBD1 aligns across 9 bases. The V segment lost 7 bases and the J segment 2 bases; nucleotides outside the gene matches: 5. The CDR3 has 15 residues. Germline loops: CDR1 SEHNR, CDR2 FQNEAQ (reference sequence). CDR3 residues: CASTLTGGNTGELFF. DNA of the CDR3: TGTGCCAGCACCTTGACAGGGGGTAACACCGGGGAGCTGTTTTTT. Supplemented by reference TRBV7-9 and TRBJ2-2, the full variable domain reads DTGVSQNPRHKITKRGQNVTFRCDPISEHNRLYWYRQTLGQGPEFLTYFQNEAQLEKSRLLSDRFSAERPKGSFSTLEIQRTEQGDSAMYLCASTLTGGNTGELFFGEGSRLTVL.

This clonotype was observed a handful of times. The V and J genes are TRBV25-1 and TRBJ2-5; possibly TRBD1 or TRBD2 for D (6 bases each). Germline-derived CDR1 and CDR2 are MGHDK and SYGVNS. This CDR3 has 14 residues. The germline V and J ends were trimmed by 4 bases and 4 bases, with 13 bases remaining between them. Here the CDR3 reads CASSAWGAGETQYF. The CDR3 DNA follows: TGTGCCAGCAGTGCGTGGGGGGCCGGAGAGACCCAGTACTTC.

The genes are TRBV5-4 and TRBJ1-2; D call uncertain. The germline gives CDR1 SGHNT, CDR2 YYREEE (reference sequence). The germline V and J ends were trimmed by 5 bases and 2 bases, with 7 bases remaining between them. This CDR3 is 12 amino acids long. Here the CDR3 reads CASSRRNYGYTF. The CDR3 nucleotides are TGTGCCAGCAGTAGACGGAACTATGGCTACACCTTC.

This clonotype was seen repeatedly, ten times or more. This chain uses TRBV11-2 with TRBJ2-7; 12 nucleotides match TRBD2. The CDR3 totals 16 residues. Germline assignment: CDR1 SGHAT and CDR2 FQNNGV. Germline trimming cut 2 bases from V and 7 bases from J; bases unmatched to any gene: 9. In DNA, the CDR3 is TGTGCCAGCAGCTTACCCTCTAGCGGGAGGGCCGGTGAGCAGTACTTC. Protein: CASSLPSSGRAGEQYF.

This clonotype was seen a few times. The chain recombines TRBV18 with TRBJ1-2; D uncertain. Germline CDR1 reads KGHSH; CDR2 reads LQKENI. Trimming left V 0 bases short and J 8 bases short, with 13 bases between. CDR3 length equals 14 residues. In DNA form, the CDR3 reads TGTGCCAGCTCACCACCGGGCGTGGGTGGAGGCTACACCTTC. Translated: CASSPPGVGGGYTF. The full variable domain, with the rest looked up from reference TRBV18 and TRBJ1-2, is NAGVMQNPRHLVRRRGQEARLRCSPMKGHSHVYWYRQLPEEGLKFMVYLQKENIIDESGMPKERFSAEFPKEGPSILRIQQVVRGDSAAYFCASSPPGVGGGYTFGSGTRLTVV.

The genes are TRBV15 and TRBJ2-3; tentative D call: TRBD2 (5 bases). The CDR3 covers 15 residues. CDR1 LNHNV and CDR2 YYDKDF come from the germline V gene (reference sequence). The V gene lost 0 bases and the J gene lost 5 bases, with 12 bases spanning the gap. In DNA form, the CDR3 reads TGTGCCACCAGCAGAGATTTCCTAGCTCGAGATACGCAGTATTTT. This gives the protein CATSRDFLARDTQYF.